Each of the 26 T cell receptor beta chains below was sequenced from the same sample in a study of blood T cell repertoires in COVID-19. Here immunoSEQ multiplex PCR was the method, and the copy in TCRdb shows in-frame clones only, minus some. The sample contains 250,000 to 300,000 clones, more than 85% of which appear only once. Sequencing used peripheral blood. These receptor sequences come from a man aged 18 to 29 with active or convalescent COVID-19.

V usage is TRBV6-5 and J usage is TRBJ1-4; D is possibly TRBD1 (6 bases). Trimming removed 5 bases from V and 8 bases from J, with 18 bases in between. The CDR3 is 15 amino acids. Germline CDR1 MNHEY, CDR2 SVGAGI. CDR3 sequence reads: CASSPRDMRGEKLFF. In DNA form, the CDR3 reads TGTGCCAGCAGTCCCCGGGACATGCGGGGGGAAAAACTGTTTTTT.

The J gene is TRBJ2-5, the V gene TRBV7-3; 14 bases are a match to TRBD2. This CDR3 is built from 17 residues. Per germline, CDR1 SGHTA and CDR2 FQGTGA. Unmatched junction bases numbered 5, after V lost 5 bases and J lost 0 bases. The CDR3 sequence is CASSRLAGGPYQETQYF. CDR3 DNA sequence: TGTGCCAGCAGCCGACTAGCGGGAGGGCCGTACCAAGAGACCCAGTACTTC.

This rearrangement joins TRBV28 to TRBJ1-2; 8 nucleotides match TRBD1. This CDR3 has 15 residues. Germline V gene sequence: CDR1 MDHEN, CDR2 SYDVKM. V shed 5 bases, J shed 3 bases, and the junction held 8 bases outside the gene matches. CDR3 region: CASSDAGGSYYGYTF. The DNA of the CDR3 is TGTGCCAGCAGTGACGCAGGGGGCTCTTACTATGGCTACACCTTC.

The chain is built from TRBV7-3 and TRBJ1-1, with D possibly being TRBD1 (6 bases). CDR3 size: 14 residues. CDR1 is SGHTA, CDR2 FQGTGA, per germline. The V gene lost 5 bases and the J gene lost 0 bases, with 10 bases spanning the gap. The chain's CDR3 is CASSAGTLNTEAFF. CDR3 in DNA: TGTGCCAGCAGCGCCGGGACATTGAACACTGAAGCTTTCTTT. Drawing the rest from reference TRBV7-3 and TRBJ1-1, the complete variable domain is GAGVSQTPSNKVTEKGKYVELRCDPISGHTALYWYRQSLGQGPEFLIYFQGTGAADDSGLPNDRFFAVRPEGSVSTLKIQRTERGDSAVYLCASSAGTLNTEAFFGQGTRLTVV.

This chain connects TRBV30 to TRBJ1-2; a weak D match, TRBD1 (6 bases). CDR1 GTSNPN and CDR2 SVGIG come from the germline V gene (reference sequence). The CDR3 extends over 14 amino acids. Trimming stripped 5 bases from V and 4 bases from J, with 17 bases between. DNA for the CDR3: TGTGCCTGGTCACCGGGGGGCGACTCCTATGGCTACACCTTC. Its protein is CAWSPGGDSYGYTF.

The chain has TRBV7-9 and TRBJ1-3; D gene unclear. CDR1 SEHNR and CDR2 FQNEAQ come from the germline V gene (reference sequence). CDR3 length equals 13 residues. V lost 4 bases, J lost 4 bases, and 8 bases lay in between. CDR3 sequence reads: CASSSGIGNTIYF. CDR3 DNA sequence: TGTGCCAGCAGCTCCGGGATAGGAAACACCATATATTTT. The entire variable domain, with the rest obtained from reference TRBV7-9 and TRBJ1-3, is as follows: DTGVSQNPRHKITKRGQNVTFRCDPISEHNRLYWYRQTLGQGPEFLTYFQNEAQLEKSRLLSDRFSAERPKGSFSTLEIQRTEQGDSAMYLCASSSGIGNTIYFGEGSWLTVV.

This chain links TRBV5-5 with TRBJ1-5, with 8 bases lining up with TRBD1. Trimming cost V 4 bases and J 3 bases; bases outside gene matches: 3. The CDR3 runs to 14 residues. The V gene's germline CDR1 is SGHKS and CDR2 YYEKEE (reference sequence). CDR3 bases: TGTGCCAGCAGCAAGGACAGGGTCAATCAGCCCCAGCATTTT. It translates to CASSKDRVNQPQHF.

The chain carries TRBV7-2 and TRBJ2-7, with 7 bases fitting TRBD1. Trimming cost V 1 base and J 0 bases; bases outside gene matches: 3. The CDR3 contains 15 residues. Germline-derived CDR1 and CDR2 are SGHTA and FQGNSA. CDR3 DNA: TGTGCCAGCAGCTTAGAGGCAGGGGGCTCCTACGAGCAGTACTTC. Translation: CASSLEAGGSYEQYF.

This chain joins TRBV10-3 and TRBJ1-1; 7 positions match TRBD1. After removal of 6 bases from V and 9 bases from J, the junction contained 10 bases not matched to a gene. Germline-derived CDR1 and CDR2 are ENHRY and SYGVKD. The CDR3 runs 13 residues. CDR3 region: CAIREGARGKAFF. As DNA, the CDR3 is TGTGCCATCAGGGAGGGGGCGCGGGGAAAAGCTTTCTTT.

The V and J genes are TRBV2 and TRBJ1-5; tentatively, D is TRBD1 (5 bases). Germline V gene sequence: CDR1 SNHLY, CDR2 FYNNEI. This CDR3 has 13 amino acids. V was clipped by 7 bases and J by 2 bases, with 9 bases between them. For the CDR3, the DNA is TGTGCCAGCACCAGGGTGGGCAATCAGCCCCAGCATTTT. Translating gives CASTRVGNQPQHF. Combining the CDR3 with reference TRBV2 and TRBJ1-5 gives the whole variable domain EPEVTQTPSHQVTQMGQEVILRCVPISNHLYFYWYRQILGQKVEFLVSFYNNEISEKSEIFDDQFSVERPDGSNFTLKIRSTKLEDSAMYFCASTRVGNQPQHFGDGTRLSIL.

The V gene is TRBV7-2, the J gene TRBJ2-1; 8 bases map to TRBD2. The length of the CDR3 is 14 residues. The V gene's germline CDR1 is SGHTA and CDR2 FQGNSA. V lost 5 bases and J lost 6; bases outside the gene matches: 6. CDR3 protein: CASSLGLARNEQFF. CDR3 DNA sequence: TGTGCCAGCAGCCTTGGACTAGCACGCAATGAGCAGTTCTTC.

The DNA of the CDR3 is TGTGCCAGCAGTTACTACGACAGTCTAACCGGGGAGCTGTTTTTT. Protein: CASSYYDSLTGELFF. The gene calls are TRBV6-5 and TRBJ2-2; D is possibly TRBD1 (5 bases). The CDR3 runs 15 residues. CDR1 MNHEY and CDR2 SVGAGI come from the germline V gene. V was pared by 1 base and J by 5 bases, with 11 bases between.

This CDR3 reads CASSPRMGQGANVAKNIQYF. CDR3 nucleotides: TGTGCCAGCTCACCCAGGATGGGACAGGGGGCGAACGTTGCCAAAAACATTCAGTACTTC. The rearrangement uses TRBV18 and TRBJ2-4, with 12 bases matching TRBD1. Germline V gene sequence: CDR1 KGHSH, CDR2 LQKENI. The ends lost 3 bases at V and 1 base at J; junction bases unmatched: 13. The length of the CDR3 is 20 residues.

This clone was detected many times. In DNA form, the CDR3 reads TGTGCCTGGAGTGTCGGAGTACTGAATGGCTACACCTTC. It is translated as CAWSVGVLNGYTF. The chain has TRBV30 and TRBJ1-2, with D unresolved. The CDR3 has 13 amino acids. Germline V gene sequence: CDR1 GTSNPN, CDR2 SVGIG (reference sequence). Trimming cost V 0 bases and J 6 bases, with 11 bases left between them.

CDR3 in DNA: TGTGCCAGCAGCTTACGGGGTTACAATGAGCAGTTCTTC. Protein sequence: CASSLRGYNEQFF. This rearrangement joins TRBV7-9 to TRBJ2-1; tentative D call: TRBD2 (5 bases). The CDR3 totals 13 residues. Germline V CDR1 and CDR2: SEHNR, FQNEAQ (reference sequence). Deletions cut 2 bases from V and 4 bases from J, with 6 bases between.

V usage is TRBV6-5 and J usage is TRBJ2-5, with a tentative D call TRBD2 (5 bases). The CDR3 totals 11 residues. The germline V gene encodes CDR1 MNHEY and CDR2 SVGAGI. Trimming took 2 bases from V and 7 from J, leaving 5 bases between them. CDR3: CASSYRGTQYF. As DNA, the CDR3 is TGTGCCAGCAGTTACCGGGGGACCCAGTACTTC.

The chain links TRBV3-1 (or the pseudogene TRBV3-2) to TRBJ2-3, with TRBD2 as a possible D gene (5 bases). Germline CDR1 is LGHDT and CDR2 is YNNKEL (reference sequence). The CDR3 consists of 15 residues. V was clipped by 5 bases and J by 6 bases, with 18 bases between them. In DNA form, the CDR3 reads TGTGCCAGCAGCTACGGACTTGGAGGTGCGGATACGCAGTATTTT. Its translation: CASSYGLGGADTQYF.

CDR3 coding DNA: TGTGCCAGCAGCCAGGGTGGGACATCCTTCTATGGCTACACCTTC. Translation gives CASSQGGTSFYGYTF. V is TRBV3-1 (or the pseudogene TRBV3-2) and J is TRBJ1-2, with a tentative D call TRBD1 (6 bases). Trimming cost V 3 bases and J 4 bases, with 15 bases left between them. Germline V gene sequence: CDR1 LGHDT, CDR2 YNNKEL (reference sequence). The CDR3 runs to 15 residues.

This clone came up a few times. This sequence joins TRBV19 and TRBJ2-5, with D possibly matching TRBD1 (5 bases). The CDR3 extends over 14 amino acids. The germline CDR1 and CDR2 sequences are LNHDA and SQIVND (reference sequence). V was trimmed by 3 bases and J by 1 base, leaving 9 bases between them. CDR3 DNA: TGTGCCAGTAGTATCGGCAGGGTCCAAGAGACCCAGTACTTC. Its translation is CASSIGRVQETQYF.

The chain is built from TRBV27 and TRBJ2-1, with 12 bases matching TRBD2. Germline V CDR1 and CDR2: MNHEY, SMNVEV (reference sequence). V gave up 1 base and J gave up 5 bases; unmatched junction bases: 15. The CDR3 loop spans 20 amino acids. The CDR3 region has the DNA TGTGCCAGCAGTTTATATCCGACTAGCGGGAGTACGGCAATCGACAATGAGCAGTTCTTC. It encodes CASSLYPTSGSTAIDNEQFF.

The CDR3 sequence is CASSPSGISYEQYF. CDR3 bases: TGCGCCAGCAGCCCATCCGGGATCTCCTACGAGCAGTACTTC. This chain connects TRBV4-1 to TRBJ2-7; tentative D call: TRBD2 (5 bases). V was cut by 4 bases and J by 0 bases, with 10 bases left in between. CDR3 length equals 14 residues. Germline values: CDR1 MGHRA, CDR2 YSYEKL.

V and J are TRBV6-2 or TRBV6-3 and TRBJ2-2; a weak D match, TRBD2 (6 bases). The CDR3 consists of 17 residues. Trimming removed 2 bases from V and 4 bases from J, with 17 bases in between. Germline CDR1 and CDR2: MNHEY and SVGEGT. This CDR3 is CASSYTWRGRSTGELFF. The CDR3 DNA reads TGTGCCAGCAGTTACACTTGGAGGGGTAGGAGCACCGGGGAGCTGTTTTTT.

The chain joins TRBV5-1 to TRBJ1-1, with 7 bases fitting TRBD1. V lost 4 bases to trimming and J lost 5 bases; unmatched junction nucleotides: 11. CDR1 and CDR2 (germline): SGHRS, YFSETQ. The CDR3 sequence is 15 residues long. CDR3 sequence: CASSLYRGERTEAFF. The CDR3 DNA sequence: TGCGCCAGCAGCCTGTACAGGGGAGAAAGGACTGAAGCTTTCTTT.

The rearrangement joins TRBV18 to TRBJ1-1; D call uncertain. The germline gives CDR1 KGHSH, CDR2 LQKENI. The CDR3 consists of 15 residues. V was shortened by 6 bases and J by 7 bases, with 21 bases between the two germline ends. CDR3 sequence: CASSFAGYNTVEAFF. In nucleotides, the CDR3 is TGTGCCAGCTCGTTCGCGGGATACAACACTGTTGAAGCTTTCTTT.

The V gene is TRBV27, the J gene TRBJ2-2; no firm D call. V was shortened by 2 bases and J by 5 bases, with 6 bases between the two germline ends. Looked up from germline, CDR1 is MNHEY and CDR2 is SMNVEV (reference sequence). The CDR3 extends over 13 amino acids. The CDR3 spells CASSLHSTGELFF. The CDR3 nucleotides read TGTGCCAGCAGTTTACACTCGACCGGGGAGCTGTTTTTT.

The chain has TRBV6-6 and TRBJ2-7; a possible D gene is TRBD2 (5 bases). The CDR3 runs to 14 residues. V gave up 10 bases and J gave up 5 bases, with 21 bases separating them. CDR1 is MNHNY and CDR2 is SVGAGI in the germline V gene (reference sequence). The CDR3 here is CAILEGPRTNEQYF. CDR3 bases: TGTGCCATCCTTGAGGGCCCGCGGACCAACGAGCAGTACTTC.